These 25 T cell receptor beta chains share one sample of origin, sequenced in a study of blood T cell repertoires in COVID-19. Sequenced by immunoSEQ multiplex PCR; TCRdb stores in-frame clones only, minus some. Seen here are around 100,000 clones, roughly 81% observed once, and the top ten hold around 10%. The source material was peripheral blood. These receptors were collected from a man aged 35-49 years with active or convalescent COVID-19.

This clone was detected a few times. The CDR3 is CASSDGGATDTQYF. The DNA of the CDR3 is TGTGCCAGCAGTGACGGGGGGGCCACAGATACGCAGTATTTT. V and J are TRBV6-4 and TRBJ2-3; D possibly corresponds to TRBD2 (7 bases). This CDR3 contains 14 residues. Germline V gives CDR1 MRHNA, CDR2 SNTAGT. Trimming pared 2 bases from V and 2 bases from J, leaving 8 bases between.

The chain combines TRBV11-2 with TRBJ2-4; D not resolved. The CDR3 totals 14 residues. Germline values: CDR1 SGHAT, CDR2 FQNNGV. Trimming left V 3 bases short and J 0 bases short, with 6 bases between. The CDR3 DNA reads as TGTGCCAGCAGCTTGATAGTAGCCAAAAACATTCAGTACTTC. It specifies CASSLIVAKNIQYF. Full variable domain (remainder filled in from reference TRBV11-2 and TRBJ2-4): EAGVAQSPRYKIIEKRQSVAFWCNPISGHATLYWYQQILGQGPKLLIQFQNNGVVDDSQLPKDRFSAERLKGVDSTLKIQPAKLEDSAVYLCASSLIVAKNIQYFGAGTRLSVL.

V and J are TRBV7-2 and TRBJ2-7; D is undetermined. This CDR3 is built from 13 residues. Germline V gene data show CDR1 as SGHTA and CDR2 as FQGNSA. V was clipped by 2 bases and J by 2 bases, with 7 bases between them. The CDR3 protein is CASSLPIPYEQYF. CDR3 bases: TGTGCCAGCAGCTTACCAATTCCCTACGAGCAGTACTTC.

The rearrangement uses TRBV11-3 and TRBJ2-7; 9 bases map to TRBD1. CDR1 is SGHNT, CDR2 YENEEA, per germline. The trim removed 0 bases at V and 5 bases at J, leaving 8 bases unmatched. The CDR3 spans 16 residues. The CDR3 nucleotides read TGTGCCAGCAGCTTAGATTCGGACAGGGGTCGTAACGAGCAGTACTTC. Its translation: CASSLDSDRGRNEQYF. Drawing the rest from reference TRBV11-3 and TRBJ2-7, the complete variable domain is EAGVVQSPRYKIIEKKQPVAFWCNPISGHNTLYWYLQNLGQGPELLIRYENEEAVDDSQLPKDRFSAERLKGVDSTLKIQPAELGDSAVYLCASSLDSDRGRNEQYFGPGTRLTVT.

This clone was picked up a small number of times. The chain has TRBV29-1 and TRBJ2-3, with 14 nucleotides matching TRBD2. Trimming took 3 bases from V and 4 from J; bases not matched to a gene: 3. The CDR3 contains 15 residues. CDR1 is SQVTM, CDR2 ANQGSEA, per germline. Written as DNA, the CDR3 is TGCAGCGTTGAGGGACTAGCGGGGGTTTCAGATACGCAGTATTTT. It encodes CSVEGLAGVSDTQYF.

The V and J genes are TRBV7-2 and TRBJ1-5, with D possibly matching TRBD1 (5 bases). CDR3 size: 14 residues. Deletions cut 1 base from V and 4 bases from J, with 8 bases between. CDR1 and CDR2 from the germline V gene are SGHTA and FQGNSA. For the CDR3, the DNA is TGTGCCAGCAGCTTAGATAAGGGGAATCAGCCCCAGCATTTT. Protein sequence: CASSLDKGNQPQHF.

This clone occurred once. The rearrangement joins TRBV30 to TRBJ2-5, with a tentative D call TRBD2 (5 bases). The germline V gene encodes CDR1 GTSNPN and CDR2 SVGIG (reference sequence). There are 14 residues in the CDR3. Trimming removed 3 bases from V and 7 bases from J, with 18 bases in between. The chain's CDR3 is CAWSTTSVKGTQYF. In nucleotides, the CDR3 is TGTGCCTGGAGCACAACTAGTGTCAAGGGGACCCAGTACTTC.

This clone was seen only once. The chain combines TRBV5-1 with TRBJ1-3; 8 bases agree with TRBD1. V lost 3 bases to trimming and J lost 0 bases; unmatched junction nucleotides: 5. The CDR3 totals 16 residues. Germline CDR1 SGHRS, CDR2 YFSETQ. The CDR3 is CASSSGQAYSGNTIYF. CDR3 bases: TGCGCCAGCAGCTCGGGACAGGCTTACTCTGGAAACACCATATATTTT.

The chain links TRBV6-2 or TRBV6-3 to TRBJ1-2; the D is unclear. The CDR3 covers 12 residues. CDR1 MNHEY and CDR2 SVGEGT come from the germline V gene. The V and J ends lost 5 bases and 6 bases respectively, with 10 bases between them. The CDR3 DNA is TGTGCCAGCAGTGCTCGCCCGGATGGCTACACCTTC. Its translation is CASSARPDGYTF.

This clone was counted a few times. V and J are TRBV7-3 and TRBJ1-1; tentatively, D is TRBD1 (5 bases). The germline CDR1 and CDR2 sequences are SGHTA and FQGTGA. Deletions cut 6 bases from V and 0 bases from J, with 8 bases between. This CDR3 is built from 13 residues. In nucleotides, the CDR3 is TGTGCCAGCAGATTGGACATGAACACTGAAGCTTTCTTT. Its protein is CASRLDMNTEAFF.

V gene TRBV19 combines with J gene TRBJ1-1; no definite D call. This CDR3 spans 14 amino acids. Germline V CDR1 and CDR2: LNHDA, SQIVND (reference sequence). Between the trimmed V and J ends, which lost 3 bases and 1 base, there was a span of 9 bases. CDR3 loop: CASSIGHRNTEAFF. CDR3 nucleotides: TGTGCCAGTAGTATTGGGCACAGGAACACTGAAGCTTTCTTT.

This clone appeared once. The V gene is TRBV7-2, the J gene TRBJ2-3, with no clear D. The CDR3 is made up of 14 amino acids. Trimming stripped 3 bases from V and 0 bases from J, with 7 bases between. Germline CDR1 SGHTA, CDR2 FQGNSA. CDR3 region: CASSFLTSTDTQYF. The CDR3, as DNA: TGTGCCAGCAGCTTCTTAACTAGCACAGATACGCAGTATTTT.

The chain couples TRBV27 to TRBJ1-2; unclear D gene. Per germline, CDR1 MNHEY and CDR2 SMNVEV (reference sequence). The CDR3 covers 15 residues. V gave up 4 bases and J gave up 5 bases, with 17 bases separating them. The CDR3 loop is CASSSPGSLTYGYTF. The CDR3, as DNA: TGTGCCAGCAGTTCTCCGGGGTCCTTGACGTATGGCTACACCTTC.

The chain carries TRBV4-2 and TRBJ1-2, with a tentative D call TRBD1 (6 bases). This CDR3 has 14 residues. The germline CDR1 and CDR2 sequences are LGHNA and YNFKEQ. The ends were cut back, 2 bases at V and 6 bases at J, with 13 bases in the middle. DNA of the CDR3: TGTGCCAGCAGCCAATTACAGGGTATTGATGGCTACACCTTC. This translates into CASSQLQGIDGYTF.

The CDR3 sequence: CSVERGGRTGELFF. As DNA, the CDR3 is TGCAGCGTTGAAAGGGGGGGCCGGACCGGGGAGCTGTTTTTT. V is TRBV29-1 and J is TRBJ2-2; D perhaps matches TRBD2 (7 bases). CDR1 and CDR2 (germline): SQVTM, ANQGSEA. The CDR3 covers 14 residues. The ends were cut back, 2 bases at V and 5 bases at J, with 12 bases in the middle.

Only a few counts were recorded for this clone. The chain employs TRBV9 and TRBJ2-1, with TRBD1 identical over 7 bases. The CDR3 has 15 residues. V dropped 4 bases and J dropped 2; count of bases not matched to a gene: 6. Per germline, CDR1 SGDLS and CDR2 YYNGEE. The CDR3 here is CASSSRDSPYNEQFF. DNA of the CDR3: TGTGCCAGCAGCAGCCGGGACAGTCCCTACAATGAGCAGTTCTTC.

This clone has just a few counts. The gene calls are TRBV14 and TRBJ1-2; TRBD1 might be the D (5 bases). The germline V gene has CDR1 SGHDN and CDR2 FVKESK. V was clipped by 5 bases and J by 3 bases, with 7 bases between them. The CDR3 sequence is 12 residues long. The CDR3 sequence is CASSWGDYGYTF. The CDR3 nucleotides read TGTGCCAGCAGCTGGGGGGACTATGGCTACACCTTC.

The J gene is TRBJ1-2, the V gene TRBV3-1 (or the pseudogene TRBV3-2); 7 positions match TRBD1. The CDR3 is 15 residues long. Germline trimming cut 4 bases from V and 0 bases from J; bases unmatched to any gene: 5. CDR1 is LGHDT and CDR2 is YNNKEL in the germline V gene (reference sequence). Here the CDR3 reads CASSPGTATNYGYTF. The CDR3 region has the DNA TGTGCCAGCAGCCCTGGGACAGCCACTAACTATGGCTACACCTTC.

This chain joins TRBV7-2 and TRBJ2-1; 8 bases align to TRBD2. The CDR3 is 16 amino acids. Germline assignment: CDR1 SGHTA and CDR2 FQGNSA. J lost 2 bases, V lost 2 bases, and 5 bases had no gene match. The CDR3 DNA sequence: TGTGCCAGCAGCTTAATCTCCGGGGGGGCCTACAATGAGCAGTTCTTC. Translation gives CASSLISGGAYNEQFF.

This chain uses TRBV10-1 with TRBJ1-1; no definite D call. The ends were cut back, 9 bases at V and 5 bases at J, with 10 bases in the middle. CDR3 length: 11 amino acids. CDR1 and CDR2 (germline): WNHNN, SYGVQD (reference sequence). CDR3 protein: CASMDWTEAFF. The DNA for the CDR3 is TGCGCCAGTATGGACTGGACTGAAGCTTTCTTT.

The rearrangement uses TRBV6-1 and TRBJ1-6, with D possibly being TRBD1 (6 bases). Trimming left V 2 bases short and J 9 bases short, with 14 bases between. The CDR3 consists of 15 residues. Germline lookup yields CDR1 MNHNS and CDR2 SASEGT. The CDR3 DNA is TGTGCCAGCAGTGAAAGGGGGGGCCTAGGTTCACCCCTCCACTTT. This encodes CASSERGGLGSPLHF.

The CDR3 protein is CATSHEGQANYGYTF. The DNA of the CDR3 is TGTGCCACCAGCCATGAGGGACAAGCTAACTATGGCTACACCTTC. The chain links TRBV15 to TRBJ1-2; TRBD1 is a possible D gene (6 bases). V was clipped by 5 bases and J by 0 bases, with 13 bases between them. The CDR3 runs 15 residues. In germline, CDR1 is LNHNV, CDR2 YYDKDF (reference sequence).

V is TRBV27 and J is TRBJ1-2; 7 positions agree with TRBD1. This CDR3 comprises 15 residues. Germline CDR1 and CDR2: MNHEY and SMNVEV (reference sequence). V dropped 8 bases and J dropped 8; count of bases not matched to a gene: 17. The CDR3 bases are TGTGCCAGCCGGGCCGGCGGACAGGCTGGTATGGGCTACACCTTC. Protein sequence: CASRAGGQAGMGYTF.

The chain is built from TRBV19 and TRBJ1-4; D is undetermined. Germline values: CDR1 LNHDA, CDR2 SQIVND (reference sequence). The V end lost 10 bases, the J end lost 1 base, and 10 bases lay between the germline ends. CDR3 length equals 13 residues. CDR3 region: CATGEVTNEKLFF. Here the CDR3 DNA reads TGTGCCACCGGGGAGGTAACTAATGAAAAACTGTTTTTT.

The chain uses TRBV7-6 and TRBJ1-5, with TRBD1 as a possible D gene (6 bases). Germline CDR1 and CDR2: SGHVS and FNYEAQ. V lost 5 bases, J lost 7 bases, and 12 bases lay in between. The CDR3 totals 13 residues. CDR3 sequence: CASSRTRGQPQHF. The CDR3 region has the DNA TGTGCCAGCAGCAGAACCAGGGGACAGCCCCAGCATTTT. Full variable domain (rest looked up from reference TRBV7-6 and TRBJ1-5): GAGVSQSPRYKVTKRGQDVALRCDPISGHVSLYWYRQALGQGPEFLTYFNYEAQQDKSGLPNDRFSAERPEGSISTLTIQRTEQRDSAMYRCASSRTRGQPQHFGDGTRLSIL.